This TCR beta chain was profiled in a study of OX40 agonist ivuxolimab in advanced cancers. The wider study: The patients received ivuxolimab by intravenous route every 2 weeks at 0.01 to 10 mg/kg.

In regard to this clone: The sample has other DNA sequences that encode this CDR3 too.

This table comes from immunoSEQ multiplex PCR, and its TCRdb copy is limited to in-frame clones, with some not included. Of about 82,000 clones listed, around four fifths are singletons. CDR1 is SQVTM, CDR2 ANQGSEA, per germline. This CDR3 is 11 amino acids long. The TCR comes from an adult with an advanced solid tumor such as melanoma, head and neck, liver or kidney cancer. This sample comprised CD4+ or CD8+ T cells sorted from blood, obtained in a trial of the OX40 agonist ivuxolimab. This chain joins TRBV29-1 and TRBJ1-2, with D hard to call. Here the CDR3 DNA reads TGCAGTTCTCAGTCGAACTATGGCTACACCTTC. As protein: CSSQSNYGYTF.